The 27 T cell receptor beta chains below come from one sample, sequenced in a study of blood T cell repertoires in COVID-19. TCRdb's table, derived via immunoSEQ multiplex PCR, lists solely in-frame clones and lacks some. The sample shows about 95,000 clones, less than 85% of them seen only once. Specimen: peripheral blood. The receptor set was obtained from a human donor in a cohort sampled during active COVID-19.

The V call is TRBV6-2 or TRBV6-3, the J call TRBJ2-2, with 9 bases matching TRBD2. Germline V gene lookup returns CDR1 MNHEY and CDR2 SVGEGT. The trim removed 5 bases at V and 6 bases at J, leaving 13 bases unmatched. This CDR3 is built from 17 residues. The CDR3 coding sequence is TGTGCCAGCAGTACTAATAGCGGACTAGCGACTCCCGGGGAGCTGTTTTTT. It yields the protein CASSTNSGLATPGELFF.

The chain is built from TRBV5-4 and TRBJ2-2; the match to TRBD2 covers 8 bases. This CDR3 is 16 amino acids long. V lost 4 bases to trimming and J lost 5 bases; unmatched junction nucleotides: 10. Germline lookup yields CDR1 SGHNT and CDR2 YYREEE (reference sequence). This CDR3 is CASSPQRASGTGELFF. The CDR3 coding sequence is TGTGCCAGCAGCCCGCAGAGGGCTAGCGGGACCGGGGAGCTGTTTTTT.

The J gene is TRBJ2-5, the V gene TRBV5-1; 14 bases align to TRBD2. The germline gives CDR1 SGHRS, CDR2 YFSETQ. This CDR3 has 16 amino acids. V lost 4 bases, J lost 5 bases, and 7 bases stayed unmatched. The CDR3 DNA reads TGCGCCAGCAGCACCAGGACTAGCGGGGGGACGGAGACCCAGTACTTC. Translating gives CASSTRTSGGTETQYF.

The V and J genes are TRBV5-6 and TRBJ2-7; TRBD2 agrees at 7 bases. This CDR3 has 16 residues. Germline V gene lookup returns CDR1 SGHDT and CDR2 YYEEEE. The V and J ends lost 1 base and 4 bases, in that order; junction bases with no gene match: 11. The CDR3 reads CASSLNYPSGIYEQYF. In DNA form, the CDR3 reads TGTGCCAGCAGCTTGAATTACCCCAGCGGGATATACGAGCAGTACTTC.

V gene TRBV5-1 combines with J gene TRBJ1-4; possibly TRBD1 for D (6 bases). There are 14 residues in the CDR3. Germline V gene lookup returns CDR1 SGHRS and CDR2 YFSETQ. Trimming removed 4 bases from V and 5 bases from J, with 12 bases in between. CDR3 in amino acids: CASSREGVNEKLFF. CDR3 sequence (DNA): TGCGCCAGCAGCAGAGAGGGGGTGAATGAAAAACTGTTTTTT.

This clone appeared a single time. This chain uses TRBV19 with TRBJ1-6, with no clear D. Germline V gene data show CDR1 as LNHDA and CDR2 as SQIVND (reference sequence). This CDR3 is built from 13 residues. V lost 9 bases, J lost 7 bases, and 13 bases lay in between. CDR3 nucleotide sequence: TGTGCCAGCGGAGCCAGCCAGAATTCACCCCTCCACTTT. As protein: CASGASQNSPLHF.

The chain joins TRBV3-1 (or the pseudogene TRBV3-2) to TRBJ2-4; 8 bases are a match to TRBD1. Germline V gives CDR1 LGHDT, CDR2 YNNKEL (reference sequence). This CDR3 has 14 residues. Trimming took 2 bases from V and 8 from J; bases not matched to a gene: 5. CDR3 in DNA: TGTGCCAGCAGCCAATCGGACAGGGTATACATTCAGTACTTC. Translating gives CASSQSDRVYIQYF.

The CDR3: CASSYSGQYSNQPQHF. The CDR3 DNA is TGCGCCAGCAGCTACAGCGGACAGTATAGCAATCAGCCCCAGCATTTT. The chain has TRBV5-1 and TRBJ1-5; maybe TRBD1 (6 bases). Germline V gene lookup returns CDR1 SGHRS and CDR2 YFSETQ. V gave up 3 bases and J gave up 0 bases, with 13 bases separating them. The length of the CDR3 is 16 residues.

This clone was seen just once. The V call is TRBV19, the J call TRBJ1-3; 7 bases align to TRBD1. The junction had 10 bases not matched to a gene; V was cut back by 3 bases and J by 5 bases. The germline V gene encodes CDR1 LNHDA and CDR2 SQIVND (reference sequence). The length of the CDR3 is 16 residues. The CDR3 region is CASSMGQTGPRNTIYF. The CDR3 bases are TGTGCCAGTAGTATGGGACAGACTGGCCCTCGAAACACCATATATTTT. The whole variable domain, filled in from reference TRBV19 and TRBJ1-3, reads DGGITQSPKYLFRKEGQNVTLSCEQNLNHDAMYWYRQDPGQGLRLIYYSQIVNDFQKGDIAEGYSVSREKKESFPLTVTSAQKNPTAFYLCASSMGQTGPRNTIYFGEGSWLTVV.

Ten or more counts support this clone. The V gene is TRBV6-5, the J gene TRBJ2-1, with 10 bases matching TRBD1. Trimming removed 6 bases from V and 7 bases from J; junction bases left unmatched: 6. CDR3 size: 14 residues. Per germline, CDR1 MNHEY and CDR2 SVGAGI. The DNA for the CDR3 is TGTGCCAGCAGCCCGGGACAGGGGTTTAATGAGCAGTTCTTC. Amino acids: CASSPGQGFNEQFF.

The rearrangement joins TRBV3-1 (or the pseudogene TRBV3-2) to TRBJ1-5; D gene ambiguous. V lost 4 bases, J lost 6 bases, and 13 bases lay in between. Per the germline V gene, CDR1 is LGHDT and CDR2 is YNNKEL (reference sequence). The CDR3 contains 14 residues. CDR3 sequence (DNA): TGTGCCAGCAGCCCGCCCCGTAGTCGTCAGCCCCAGCATTTT. This codes for CASSPPRSRQPQHF.

The chain employs TRBV27 and TRBJ2-7; D not certain. This CDR3 has 16 amino acids. V lost 7 bases, J lost 4 bases, and 23 bases lay in between. Germline CDR1 and CDR2: MNHEY and SMNVEV (reference sequence). In nucleotides, the CDR3 is TGTGCCAGCAAACTACGGCCAACCGGAGTGGCTTACGAGCAGTACTTC. It is translated as CASKLRPTGVAYEQYF.

The chain joins TRBV27 to TRBJ2-7; 7 nucleotides match TRBD2. CDR1 and CDR2 (germline): MNHEY, SMNVEV (reference sequence). The CDR3 is 13 amino acids. V shed 5 bases and J 1 base; nucleotides not matched to a gene: 2. This CDR3 is CASSPGGSYEQYF. CDR3 DNA sequence: TGTGCCAGCAGTCCCGGGGGGTCCTACGAGCAGTACTTC.

The V call is TRBV11-3, the J call TRBJ2-1, with 15 bases lining up with TRBD2. This CDR3 spans 15 amino acids. Germline values: CDR1 SGHNT, CDR2 YENEEA. V lost 4 bases and J lost 10; bases outside the gene matches: 5. CDR3 amino acids: CASSSGTSGGKEQFF. In DNA form, the CDR3 reads TGTGCCAGCAGCTCCGGGACTAGCGGGGGGAAAGAGCAGTTCTTC.

CDR3 protein: CASSPYTGKDGYTF. The CDR3 region has the DNA TGTGCCAGCAGCCCGTATACAGGGAAAGATGGCTACACCTTC. The J gene is TRBJ1-2, the V gene TRBV7-2, with a weak D call TRBD1 (6 bases). The CDR3 loop spans 14 amino acids. Germline values: CDR1 SGHTA, CDR2 FQGNSA. V was trimmed by 5 bases and J by 6 bases, leaving 16 bases between them.

The chain is built from TRBV16 and TRBJ1-2, with TRBD1 as a possible D gene (5 bases). Trimming took off 0 bases at V and 8 bases at J, with 13 bases between the two ends. Looked up from germline, CDR1 is KGHSY and CDR2 is FQNENV. The CDR3 length is 14 residues. CDR3 coding DNA: TGTGCCAGCAGCCAATCGTTCAGGGTGAGCGGCTACACCTTC. Protein: CASSQSFRVSGYTF.

This sequence joins TRBV27 and TRBJ2-7, with D possibly matching TRBD1 (5 bases). CDR1 is MNHEY, CDR2 SMNVEV, per germline (reference sequence). The V and J ends lost 6 bases and 2 bases respectively, with 20 bases between them. The CDR3 has 16 residues. The CDR3 DNA follows: TGTGCCAGCAGCTCTACGCAGCAGGGATGGGCCTACGAGCAGTACTTC. It translates to CASSSTQQGWAYEQYF.

This clone was found a few times. The chain uses TRBV5-1 and TRBJ2-7; 10 bases are a match to TRBD1. The CDR3 spans 13 residues. Germline CDR1 is SGHRS and CDR2 is YFSETQ. The V segment lost 7 bases and the J segment 1 base; nucleotides outside the gene matches: 2. CDR3 sequence: CASLGQGSYEQYF. Here the CDR3 DNA reads TGCGCCAGCTTGGGACAGGGGTCCTACGAGCAGTACTTC.

The chain recombines TRBV23-1 with TRBJ2-5, with D maybe TRBD2 (5 bases). TRBV23-1 counts as an open reading frame of uncertain function. Trimming took off 0 bases at V and 5 bases at J, with 10 bases between the two ends. The CDR3 contains 14 residues. The CDR3 loop is CASSQSSDCETQYF. The CDR3 bases are TGCGCCAGCAGTCAATCGTCGGACTGTGAGACCCAGTACTTC.

The chain combines TRBV12-5 with TRBJ2-3; 7 nucleotides agree with TRBD1. With 7 bases clipped from V and 10 bases from J, the junction kept 17 bases outside the gene matches. The CDR3 is 15 amino acids. Germline CDR1 and CDR2: LGHNT and FRNRAP. CDR3 protein: CASAVGDSRAVAQYF. The CDR3 DNA is TGTGCTAGTGCCGTGGGGGACAGCCGGGCTGTAGCGCAGTATTTT.

This chain connects TRBV6-2 or TRBV6-3 to TRBJ1-5, with 9 bases lining up with TRBD1. Germline CDR1 reads MNHEY; CDR2 reads SVGEGT. The CDR3 sequence is 17 residues long. With V trimmed by 5 bases and J by 0 bases, 8 bases remained unmatched. DNA for the CDR3: TGTGCCAGCAGTGGAACCGGGACAGGGAATAGCAATCAGCCCCAGCATTTT. Protein product: CASSGTGTGNSNQPQHF.

The gene calls are TRBV28 and TRBJ2-1; D not resolved. Germline-derived CDR1 and CDR2 are MDHEN and SYDVKM. Trimming removed 3 bases from V and 6 bases from J, with 15 bases in between. This CDR3 is built from 15 residues. CDR3 coding DNA: TGTGCCAGCAGTTTTGGTGGCCGTCCCCCCAATGAGCAGTTCTTC. It is translated as CASSFGGRPPNEQFF.

J is TRBJ1-5 and V is TRBV4-1; 7 bases agree with TRBD1. CDR3 size: 16 residues. Trimming at V came to 2 bases and at J to 3 bases, leaving 7 bases not matched to a gene. Germline loops: CDR1 MGHRA, CDR2 YSYEKL. CDR3 sequence (DNA): TGCGCCAGCAGCCAATCGGGACAGCAGTTCAATCAGCCCCAGCATTTT. It yields the protein CASSQSGQQFNQPQHF.

The J gene is TRBJ2-7, the V gene TRBV4-2, with 9 bases that match TRBD1. Looked up from germline, CDR1 is LGHNA and CDR2 is YNFKEQ. CDR3 length: 17 amino acids. The junction had 11 bases not matched to a gene; V was cut back by 0 bases and J by 5 bases. The CDR3 DNA follows: TGTGCCAGCAGCCAAGATCTCACGAGGGGACAGGGAAACGAGCAGTACTTC. Translated, it gives CASSQDLTRGQGNEQYF.

CDR3: CASSLGRQGSSPLHF. For the CDR3, the DNA is TGTGCCAGCAGCTTGGGCCGACAGGGTAGTTCACCCCTCCACTTT. This sequence joins TRBV5-4 and TRBJ1-6; 7 nucleotides align to TRBD1. V was clipped by 0 bases and J by 9 bases; unmatched bases: 6. The CDR3 is 15 residues long. Germline V gene sequence: CDR1 SGHNT, CDR2 YYREEE (reference sequence). Full variable domain (remainder filled in from reference TRBV5-4 and TRBJ1-6): ETGVTQSPTHLIKTRGQQVTLRCSSQSGHNTVSWYQQALGQGPQFIFQYYREEENGRGNFPPRFSGLQFPNYSSELNVNALELDDSALYLCASSLGRQGSSPLHFGNGTRLTVT.

In its sample, this clone was seen a few times. This chain uses TRBV12-5 with TRBJ1-2; D is possibly TRBD1 (5 bases). V was cut by 1 base and J by 8 bases, with 20 bases left in between. Per germline, CDR1 LGHNT and CDR2 FRNRAP. This CDR3 has 16 residues. Written as DNA, the CDR3 is TGTGCTAGTGGTTTGGGGCCCCCACTGGGGCAAAGGGGCTACACCTTC. Encoded protein: CASGLGPPLGQRGYTF.

The chain uses TRBV5-6 and TRBJ1-6; D is unresolved. CDR1 is SGHDT and CDR2 is YYEEEE in the germline V gene. V gave up 4 bases and J gave up 0 bases, with 11 bases separating them. The CDR3 totals 16 residues. The CDR3 is CASSTWESSYNSPLHF. The CDR3 DNA is TGTGCCAGCAGCACGTGGGAGAGCTCCTATAATTCACCCCTCCACTTT.